The 7 T cell receptor beta chains below all came from one sample that was sequenced in a study of blood T cell repertoires in COVID-19. Using immunoSEQ multiplex PCR, the repertoire was profiled, and TCRdb retains in-frame clones only, with some absent. This sample has some 70,000 clones, with 75% to 90% found just once. The sample taken for sequencing was peripheral blood. These TCRs come from a man aged 50 or older with COVID-19, enrolled during active disease.

This chain connects TRBV3-1 (or the pseudogene TRBV3-2) to TRBJ1-4, with 7 bases fitting TRBD1. Per the germline V gene, CDR1 is LGHDT and CDR2 is YNNKEL (reference sequence). Trimming cost V 3 bases and J 4 bases; bases outside gene matches: 2. This CDR3 has 14 residues. The CDR3 DNA is TGTGCCAGCAGCCAGACAGGGCTTAATGAAAAACTGTTTTTT. Its translation: CASSQTGLNEKLFF.

The chain carries TRBV7-2 and TRBJ2-1; maybe TRBD2 (5 bases). CDR3 length equals 14 residues. V was shortened by 5 bases and J by 5 bases, with 13 bases between the two germline ends. CDR1 is SGHTA and CDR2 is FQGNSA in the germline V gene. This chain's CDR3 is CASSGSRAHNEQFF. The CDR3 DNA is TGTGCCAGCAGCGGGAGCCGGGCGCACAATGAGCAGTTCTTC. Supplemented by reference TRBV7-2 and TRBJ2-1, the full variable domain reads GAGVSQSPSNKVTEKGKDVELRCDPISGHTALYWYRQSLGQGLEFLIYFQGNSAPDKSGLPSDRFSAERTGGSVSTLTIQRTQQEDSAVYLCASSGSRAHNEQFFGPGTRLTVL.

This sequence joins TRBV19 and TRBJ2-3; TRBD1 matches 7 bases. Germline values: CDR1 LNHDA, CDR2 SQIVND (reference sequence). This CDR3 is 16 amino acids long. Trimming at V came to 3 bases and at J to 3 bases, leaving 9 bases not matched to a gene. The CDR3 coding sequence is TGTGCCAGTAGTATCGACACAGGGGAAGGGACAGATACGCAGTATTTT. Amino acid sequence: CASSIDTGEGTDTQYF.

The V and J genes are TRBV14 and TRBJ1-2; D gene unclear. The CDR3 spans 14 residues. Looked up from germline, CDR1 is SGHDN and CDR2 is FVKESK. V gave up 1 base and J gave up 4 bases, with 10 bases separating them. In nucleotides, the CDR3 is TGTGCCAGCAGCCAAGGAGGGAATCTCTATGGCTACACCTTC. The encoded protein is CASSQGGNLYGYTF.

In this sample, this clone turned up a few times. The V gene is TRBV3-1 (or the pseudogene TRBV3-2), the J gene TRBJ2-3; no clear D. Germline CDR1 reads LGHDT; CDR2 reads YNNKEL (reference sequence). This CDR3 contains 14 residues. Trimming took off 1 base at V and 6 bases at J, with 11 bases between the two ends. CDR3 nucleotides: TGTGCCAGCAGCCAAGGTCTCAGTTGGGATACGCAGTATTTT. Translated: CASSQGLSWDTQYF.

The rearrangement joins TRBV27 to TRBJ2-1; perhaps TRBD2 as D (6 bases). V was clipped by 2 bases and J by 9 bases, with 8 bases between them. This CDR3 is built from 12 residues. Germline CDR1 MNHEY, CDR2 SMNVEV (reference sequence). The chain's CDR3 is CASSLIGSEQFF. In DNA, the CDR3 is TGTGCCAGCAGTTTAATCGGGAGTGAGCAGTTCTTC.

This clone was recorded only once. This sequence joins TRBV12-3 or TRBV12-4 and TRBJ2-3; D not certain. This CDR3 has 12 amino acids. Deletions cut 5 bases from V and 2 bases from J, with 5 bases between. The CDR3 bases are TGTGCCAGCAGTCCTTACACAGATACGCAGTATTTT. It translates to CASSPYTDTQYF.